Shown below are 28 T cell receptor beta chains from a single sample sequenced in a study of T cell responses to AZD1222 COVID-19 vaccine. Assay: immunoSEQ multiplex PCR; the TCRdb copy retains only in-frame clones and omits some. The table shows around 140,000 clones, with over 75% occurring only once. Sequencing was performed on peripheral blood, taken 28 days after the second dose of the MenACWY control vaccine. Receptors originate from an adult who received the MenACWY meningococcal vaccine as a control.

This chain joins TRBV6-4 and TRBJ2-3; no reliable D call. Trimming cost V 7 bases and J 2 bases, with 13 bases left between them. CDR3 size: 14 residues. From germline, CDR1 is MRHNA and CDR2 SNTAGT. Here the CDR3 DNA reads TGTGCCAGCAAGAGAGAAGAGTACACAGATACGCAGTATTTT. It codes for CASKREEYTDTQYF.

The CDR3 DNA reads as TGTGCCACCAGTGATTCCGTCGCAGGGGACTATGGCTACACCTTC. Protein product: CATSDSVAGDYGYTF. The rearrangement uses TRBV24-1 and TRBJ1-2; D is perhaps TRBD1 (6 bases). The CDR3 sequence is 15 residues long. With 2 bases removed from V and 3 bases from J, the gap between germline ends came to 12 bases. Looked up from germline, CDR1 is KGHDR and CDR2 is SFDVKD.

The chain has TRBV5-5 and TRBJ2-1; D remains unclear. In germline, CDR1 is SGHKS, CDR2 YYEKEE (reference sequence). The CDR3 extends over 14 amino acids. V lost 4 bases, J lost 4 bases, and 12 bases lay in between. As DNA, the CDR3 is TGTGCCAGCAGCATTGGTGTAGCTTACAATGAGCAGTTCTTC. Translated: CASSIGVAYNEQFF.

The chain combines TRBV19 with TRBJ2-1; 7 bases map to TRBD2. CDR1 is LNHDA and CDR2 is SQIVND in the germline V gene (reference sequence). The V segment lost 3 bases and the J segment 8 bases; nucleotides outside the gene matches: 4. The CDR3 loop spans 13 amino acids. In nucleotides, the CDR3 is TGTGCCAGTAGTATCTACCGGGGGGATGAGCAGTTCTTC. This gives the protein CASSIYRGDEQFF.

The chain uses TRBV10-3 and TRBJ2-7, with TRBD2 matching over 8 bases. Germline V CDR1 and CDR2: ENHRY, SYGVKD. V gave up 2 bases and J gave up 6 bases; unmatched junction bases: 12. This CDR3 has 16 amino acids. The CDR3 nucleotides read TGTGCCATCAGTGAGCCGGGAGCGGGAGTTCCGGGCGAGCAGTACTTC. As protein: CAISEPGAGVPGEQYF.

The CDR3 loop is CASSPPRTGGSSYEQYF. In nucleotides, the CDR3 is TGTGCCAGCAGCCCCCCCAGGACAGGGGGAAGCTCCTACGAGCAGTACTTC. V is TRBV5-4 and J is TRBJ2-7; 10 positions agree with TRBD1. The V and J ends lost 4 bases and 0 bases, in that order; junction bases with no gene match: 10. This CDR3 spans 17 amino acids. The germline gives CDR1 SGHNT, CDR2 YYREEE (reference sequence).

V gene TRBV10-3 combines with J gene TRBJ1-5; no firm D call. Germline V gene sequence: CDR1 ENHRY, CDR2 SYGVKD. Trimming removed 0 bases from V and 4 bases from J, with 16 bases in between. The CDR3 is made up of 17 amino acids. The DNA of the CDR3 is TGTGCCATCAGTGAGTCTAAGACTGTAGGTCTTAATCAGCCCCAGCATTTT. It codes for CAISESKTVGLNQPQHF.

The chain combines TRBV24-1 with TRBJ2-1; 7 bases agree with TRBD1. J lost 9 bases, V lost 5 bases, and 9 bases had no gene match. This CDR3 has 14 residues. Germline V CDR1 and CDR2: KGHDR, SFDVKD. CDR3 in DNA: TGTGCCACCAGTGGCGAGGGGGCGTATGCTGAGCAGTTCTTC. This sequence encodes CATSGEGAYAEQFF.

This CDR3 is CATSPAGNYGYTF. DNA of the CDR3: TGTGCCACCTCCCCCGCGGGGAACTATGGCTACACCTTC. This rearrangement joins TRBV15 to TRBJ1-2, with unresolved D. Trimming stripped 8 bases from V and 2 bases from J, with 12 bases between. The germline V gene has CDR1 LNHNV and CDR2 YYDKDF (reference sequence). The CDR3 is 13 amino acids. The variable domain in full, completed from reference TRBV15 and TRBJ1-2, reads DAMVIQNPRYQVTQFGKPVTLSCSQTLNHNVMYWYQQKSSQAPKLLFHYYDKDFNNEADTPDNFQSRRPNTSFCFLDIRSPGLGDTAMYLCATSPAGNYGYTFGSGTRLTVV.

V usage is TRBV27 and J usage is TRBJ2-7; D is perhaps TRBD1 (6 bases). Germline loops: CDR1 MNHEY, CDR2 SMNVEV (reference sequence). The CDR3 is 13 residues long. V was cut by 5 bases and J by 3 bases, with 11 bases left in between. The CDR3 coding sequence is TGTGCCAGCAGTCCCACGGACAGCTACGAGCAGTACTTC. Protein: CASSPTDSYEQYF.

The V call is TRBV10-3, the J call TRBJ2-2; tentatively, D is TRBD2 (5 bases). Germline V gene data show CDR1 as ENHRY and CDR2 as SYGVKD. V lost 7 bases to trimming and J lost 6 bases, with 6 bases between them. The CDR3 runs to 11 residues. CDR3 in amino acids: CAITDSGELFF. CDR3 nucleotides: TGTGCCATCACGGACTCCGGGGAGCTGTTTTTT.

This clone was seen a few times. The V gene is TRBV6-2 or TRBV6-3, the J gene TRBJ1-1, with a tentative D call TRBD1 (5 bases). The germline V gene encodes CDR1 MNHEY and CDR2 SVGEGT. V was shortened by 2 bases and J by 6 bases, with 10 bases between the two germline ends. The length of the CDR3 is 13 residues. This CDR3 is CASSYPGVAEAFF. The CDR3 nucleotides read TGTGCCAGCAGTTACCCGGGGGTCGCTGAAGCTTTCTTT.

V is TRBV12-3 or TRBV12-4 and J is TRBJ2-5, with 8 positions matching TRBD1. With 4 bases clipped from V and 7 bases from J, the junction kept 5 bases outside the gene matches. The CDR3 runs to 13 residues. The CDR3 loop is CASSSGQGVTQYF. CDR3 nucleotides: TGTGCCAGCAGTTCCGGACAGGGCGTGACCCAGTACTTC.

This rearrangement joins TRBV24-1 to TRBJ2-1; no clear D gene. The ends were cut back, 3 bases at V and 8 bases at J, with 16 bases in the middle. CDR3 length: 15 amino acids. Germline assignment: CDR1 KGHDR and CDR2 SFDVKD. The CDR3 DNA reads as TGTGCCACCAGTGATCCGACCCCCCGAGACGATGAGCAGTTCTTC. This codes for CATSDPTPRDDEQFF.

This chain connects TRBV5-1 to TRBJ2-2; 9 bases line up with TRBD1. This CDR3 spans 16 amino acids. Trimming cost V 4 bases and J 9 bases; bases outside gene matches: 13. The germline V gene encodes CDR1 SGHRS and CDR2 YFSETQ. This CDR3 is CASSPIPGQGARELFF. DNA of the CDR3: TGCGCCAGCAGCCCTATTCCGGGACAGGGTGCCAGGGAGCTGTTTTTT.

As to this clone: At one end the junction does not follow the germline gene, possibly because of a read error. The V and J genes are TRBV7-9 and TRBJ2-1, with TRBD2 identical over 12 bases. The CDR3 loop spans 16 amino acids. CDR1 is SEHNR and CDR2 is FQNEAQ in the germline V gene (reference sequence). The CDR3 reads CASSLGTSGIYNEQFF. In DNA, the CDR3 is TGTGCCAGCAGCTTAGGGACTAGCGGGATTTACAATGAACAGTTCTTC. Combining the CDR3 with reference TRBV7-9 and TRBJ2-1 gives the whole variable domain DTGVSQNPRHKITKRGQNVTFRCDPISEHNRLYWYRQTLGQGPEFLTYFQNEAQLEKSRLLSDRFSAERPKGSFSTLEIQRTEQGDSAMYLCASSLGTSGIYNEQFFGPGTRLTVL.

CDR3 DNA sequence: TGTGCCAGCCCCTCGGGACAGGCGGCGGGTTACGAGCAGTACTTC. Residues: CASPSGQAAGYEQYF. The chain couples TRBV7-8 to TRBJ2-7; 8 bases agree with TRBD1. With 8 bases clipped from V and 4 bases from J, the junction kept 13 bases outside the gene matches. Looked up from germline, CDR1 is SGHVS and CDR2 is FQNEAQ. This CDR3 comprises 15 residues.

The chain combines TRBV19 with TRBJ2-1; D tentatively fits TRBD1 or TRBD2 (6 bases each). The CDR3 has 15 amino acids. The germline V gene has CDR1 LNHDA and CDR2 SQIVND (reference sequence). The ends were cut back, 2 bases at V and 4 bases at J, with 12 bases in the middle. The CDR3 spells CASSIIGGLYNEQFF. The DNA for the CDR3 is TGTGCCAGTAGTATAATTGGGGGGCTTTACAATGAGCAGTTCTTC.

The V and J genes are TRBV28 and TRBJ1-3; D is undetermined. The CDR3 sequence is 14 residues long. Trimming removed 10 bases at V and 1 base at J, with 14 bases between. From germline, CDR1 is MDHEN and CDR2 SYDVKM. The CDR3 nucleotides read TGTGCCACCATAGACGGACTTTCTGGAAACACCATATATTTT. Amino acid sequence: CATIDGLSGNTIYF.

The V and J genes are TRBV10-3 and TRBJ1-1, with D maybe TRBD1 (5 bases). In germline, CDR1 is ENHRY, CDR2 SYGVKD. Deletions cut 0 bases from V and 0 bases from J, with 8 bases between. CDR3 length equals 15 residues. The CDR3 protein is CAISESRGVNTEAFF. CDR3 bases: TGTGCCATCAGTGAGTCTCGGGGGGTGAACACTGAAGCTTTCTTT.

CDR3 in amino acids: CASSEGLPTDTQYF. For the CDR3, the DNA is TGCGCCAGCAGCGAGGGACTTCCCACAGATACGCAGTATTTT. This chain links TRBV10-2 with TRBJ2-3; D is perhaps TRBD2 (6 bases). The V and J ends lost 6 bases and 2 bases respectively, with 12 bases between them. Germline values: CDR1 WSHSY, CDR2 SAAADI. The CDR3 contains 14 residues.

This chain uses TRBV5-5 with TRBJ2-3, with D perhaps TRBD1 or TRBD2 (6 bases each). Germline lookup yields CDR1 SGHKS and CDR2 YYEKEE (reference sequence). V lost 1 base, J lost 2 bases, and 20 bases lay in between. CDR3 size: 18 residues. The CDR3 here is CASSLWAGTGTSTDTQYF. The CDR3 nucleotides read TGTGCCAGCAGCTTGTGGGCCGGCACAGGGACTTCCACAGATACGCAGTATTTT. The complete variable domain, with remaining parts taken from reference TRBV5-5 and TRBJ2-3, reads DAGVTQSPTHLIKTRGQQVTLRCSPISGHKSVSWYQQVLGQGPQFIFQYYEKEERGRGNFPDRFSARQFPNYSSELNVNALLLGDSALYLCASSLWAGTGTSTDTQYFGPGTRLTVL.

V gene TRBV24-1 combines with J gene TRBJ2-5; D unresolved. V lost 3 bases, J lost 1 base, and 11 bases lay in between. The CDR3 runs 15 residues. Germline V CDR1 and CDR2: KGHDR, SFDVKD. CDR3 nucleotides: TGTGCCACCAGTGATCTACCATCAACCCAAGAGACCCAGTACTTC. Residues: CATSDLPSTQETQYF.

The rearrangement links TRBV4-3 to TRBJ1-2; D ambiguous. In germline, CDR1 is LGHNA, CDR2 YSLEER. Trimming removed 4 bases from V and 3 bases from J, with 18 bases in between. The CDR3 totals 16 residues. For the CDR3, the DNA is TGCGCCAGCAGCCGTGATACAGAGGGCTTGGACTATGGCTACACCTTC. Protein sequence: CASSRDTEGLDYGYTF.

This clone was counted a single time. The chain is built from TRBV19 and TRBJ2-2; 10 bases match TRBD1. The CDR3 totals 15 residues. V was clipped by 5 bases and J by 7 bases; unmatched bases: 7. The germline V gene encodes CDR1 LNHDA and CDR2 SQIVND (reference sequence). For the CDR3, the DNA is TGTGCCAGTAGTGCGACAGGGGGCGCGGTCGGGGAGCTGTTTTTT. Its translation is CASSATGGAVGELFF.

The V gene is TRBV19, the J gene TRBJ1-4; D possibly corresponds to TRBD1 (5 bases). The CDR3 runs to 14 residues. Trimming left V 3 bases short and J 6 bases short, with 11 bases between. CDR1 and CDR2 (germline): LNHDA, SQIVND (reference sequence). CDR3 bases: TGTGCCAGTAGTATTTCCGGCAGGGATGAAAAACTGTTTTTT. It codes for CASSISGRDEKLFF.

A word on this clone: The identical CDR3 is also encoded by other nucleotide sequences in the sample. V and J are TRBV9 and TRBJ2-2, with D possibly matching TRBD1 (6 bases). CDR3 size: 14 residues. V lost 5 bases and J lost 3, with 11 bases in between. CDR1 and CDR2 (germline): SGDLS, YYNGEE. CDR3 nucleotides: TGTGCCAGCAGTGAACAGGGATACACCGGGGAGCTGTTTTTT. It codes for CASSEQGYTGELFF.

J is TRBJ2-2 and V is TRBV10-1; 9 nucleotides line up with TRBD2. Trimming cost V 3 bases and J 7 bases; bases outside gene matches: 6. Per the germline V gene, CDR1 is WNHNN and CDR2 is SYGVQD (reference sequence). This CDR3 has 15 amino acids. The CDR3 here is CASSDLAGPIGELFF. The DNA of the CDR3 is TGCGCCAGCAGTGATCTAGCGGGGCCTATCGGGGAGCTGTTTTTT.